This TCR beta chain came from a study of cytomegalovirus exposure and HLA in healthy donors (TCRdb year 2017). As for the study more broadly: According to an earlier analysis of 550 to 750 of the donors, about 170 million T cells yielded 100 million or so unique TCR beta sequences and about 300 Gb of sequence data. In a later analysis, previously published TCR beta repertoires from 670 or so donors were re-analyzed and high-resolution HLA genotyping was added so that TCR occurrence patterns could be studied. All discovery cohort repertoires had been generated on a single sequencing platform. Because of strong linkage in the cohort, a few DR-DQ haplotypes were treated as single units for association and clustering. Among the roughly 400 genotyped donors, approximately 81% belonged to the genetic ancestry cluster associated with self-reported Caucasian donors. Among several hundred genotyped donors of the cohort, an average of approximately 240,000 unique TCR beta nucleotide sequences was sequenced per donor, of which about 20% were non-productive. The study used immunosequencing to profile the T cell repertoires of several hundred subjects and linked those repertoires to cytomegalovirus serostatus. Class I and class II HLA loci were covered by the typing at four-digit resolution. High-throughput TCR immunosequencing, statistical association of individual TCRs with disease status, and machine learning were combined to predict cytomegalovirus infection status. Typing coverage varied by locus: roughly 620-640 donors for A, B, C, DRB1 and DQB1; roughly 510 for DQA1; approximately 610 for DPA1; under 490 for DPB1. A separate validation cohort of approximately 130 different subjects was used in addition to the approximately 700-subject first cohort. In the later analysis, no new phenotypic data were used to find candidate immune exposures; instead, reliance was placed on TCR beta sequences and their occurrence across donors. An early release covering about 600 HLA-typed donors comprised roughly 300 gigabases of sequencing data and tens of millions of unique TCR sequences. An earlier analysis of 587 of the donors used high-throughput TCR beta sequencing to judge whether each TCR beta V gene segment behaved as functional or pseudogenic. The study was designed to test whether signatures of past pathogen exposure could be identified by cataloging public T cell receptors. A later genetic analysis used genome-wide SNP genotypes for about 60% of the roughly 670 donors, treating that subset as a discovery cohort. Donor age, sex, ethnicity and CMV serostatus were compiled alongside the repertoire data. General study outcomes and caveats: The classifier was reported to diagnose cytomegalovirus status with high specificity and sensitivity in both the original cohort and the validation cohort. Because some donors lacked HLA typing at each locus, the association tests relied only on the typed subset. Compared with the approximately 720-donor mean, donors in an Asian-associated ancestry cluster had fewer N-insertions in productive TCRs, according to a later genetic analysis. The presence/absence analyses assumed that sequencing depth was roughly uniform across donors, and that assumption may not be true. Because counts were too low, around 17 rarely observed V segments, including chromosome 9 orphons, were left out of the earlier analysis of 587 of the donors. Compared with equally common non-associated chains, HLA-associated TCR beta chains in a later analysis were more clonally expanded and had lower generation probabilities. Linkage disequilibrium might explain the correlated functional status among segregating V segments, but an unknown experimental factor could not be ruled out. A further reported finding was that TCR beta sequences accurately predicted the HLA-A and HLA-B alleles for most subjects in the first cohort. In a later analysis, most CMV-associated TCR beta chains were found to appear HLA-restricted, with HLA associations seemingly driven largely by CMV exposure. Three of the identified cytomegalovirus-associated TCR beta chains were confirmed in vitro to be specific for cytomegalovirus antigens. A later analysis associated 16,951 TCR beta sequences with specific HLA alleles at a false discovery rate of 0.05. Several of the top co-occurrence clusters appeared to be linked to parvovirus B19, influenza, CMV and Epstein-Barr virus, according to a later analysis. In a later genetic analysis, a missense DCLRE1C variant was associated with V-gene and J-gene trimming of TCR beta chains, and the association was replicated in an independent cohort. The study gave a list of 150 to 200 TCR beta chains associated with cytomegalovirus. In an earlier analysis of around 600 of the donors, most TCR beta V segments appeared in productive rearrangements about 87% or about 30% of the time, broadly matching IMGT annotations. A group of highly shared sequence variants was considered likely to be a technical artifact of the sequencing pipeline. Only TCR beta chains were sequenced in this cohort, and the absence of alpha or paired-chain data limited detectable features. Across donors, most TCR sequences were observed very rarely, whereas some public TCRs were present in many individuals. When HLA alleles, especially DR and DQ, strongly co-occurred, attributing TCR associations to individual alleles was difficult. A later analysis found that TCR association rates varied across HLA loci, with DRB1 alleles showing the most associated TCRs and HLA-C alleles the fewest. The authors suggested that the approach could potentially be generalized to other disease states and immunological phenotypes. Some IMGT-functional V segments, including TRBV6-2 and TRBV6-3, could not be distinguished by the 87-base-pair reads and were therefore excluded. Immune exposure information for the cohort was limited to CMV serostatus.

The cohort consisted of more than 650 healthy bone marrow donors. At the time of sampling, every cohort member was nominally healthy, though immune exposures that went unrecorded were likely present. Of the 690 or so cohort members, more than 250 had a positive CMV serostatus and about 350 had a negative one, while no CMV serostatus was recorded for the donor. Each donor provided a peripheral blood sample, and peripheral blood mononuclear cells were used for TCR beta sequencing. Genomic DNA extraction from the blood cell samples was performed with the Qiagen DNeasy Blood Extraction Kit. The library came from the immunoSEQ multiplex PCR assay. For the multiplex PCR, a mixture combining 60 forward primers for TCR Vbeta segments and 13 reverse primers for TCR Jbeta segments was used. A multiplex PCR assay on genomic DNA amplified the CDR3 region of rearranged TCR beta genes. On the Illumina HiSeq System, the amplified TCR beta libraries were sequenced as 87-base-pair reads. Per the original workflow: Across the 670 or so repertoires, a later analysis counted 80 million or so unique TCR beta chains, 9 million to 14 million of which were shared by at least two donors. Raw reads were error-corrected and collapsed into unique sequences with a nearest-neighbor algorithm that merged closely related sequences to remove PCR and sequencing errors. To assign V, D and J gene segments, CDR3 sequences were aligned to IMGT reference sequences. For a sequence to be retained, a match of at least six nucleotides was required to both a V gene segment and a J gene segment. Rearrangements were classified as productive when the CDR3 lacked stop codons and remained in frame with V and J, and all other rearrangements were classified as non-productive. CDR3 was defined according to IMGT convention as the region running from the second conserved V-encoded cysteine to the conserved J-encoded phenylalanine. The earlier analysis of a few hundred of the donors excluded sequences that lacked an unambiguous match to a single V gene segment. In an earlier analysis of some 590 of the donors, V segments were called functional above 56.7% productive rearrangements and were called segregating when the between-donor standard deviation exceeded 5%. A statistical classification framework was developed to diagnose cytomegalovirus status using the catalog of TCR beta chain sequences. V and J gene assignment, in a later analysis, came from comparing TCR nucleotide sequences with IMGT/GENE-DB human TR gene sequences. In a later analysis, CDR3 sequences and most-parsimonious VDJ recombination scenarios were assigned using the TCRdist pipeline. In a later analysis, each TCR beta chain was defined by its CDR3 amino acid sequence together with its V-gene family, and reads lacking a unique V-gene family were excluded. As a way to deal with suspected cross-contamination and a sequencing artifact, a later analysis dropped over 550 nucleotide sequences that were highly shared and had low generation probability. In a later analysis, a clonal expansion index for each public chain was calculated from normalized within-repertoire ranks of inferred template counts. Generation probabilities in a later analysis came from a VDJ recombination model fitted to out-of-frame rearrangements, and those results were checked against IGoR. In a later analysis, TCR-TCR, TCR-HLA and TCR-CMV co-occurrence was scored with hypergeometric tests, and a repertoire-size bias correction was applied to TCR pairs. To estimate false discovery rates, a later analysis permuted the HLA or CMV assignments 20 times. In a later analysis, co-occurring TCRs were grouped using DBSCAN, and TCRdist sequence similarity was added for clustering within HLA-allele-positive subsets. For co-occurrence clustering, repertoires with fewer than 30,000 or more than 120,000 public chains were excluded, along with roughly 5 repertoires with anomalous nucleotide sharing. Not all clones reach the TCRdb copy of this immuneACCESS table, which keeps in-frame sequences only. Checked studies attribute under half of the gap to unresolved V genes and leave the rest unexplained. Clone size and V and J calls were adopted from that table, with D and trimming inferred from the DNA. This sample has about 140,000 clones in its table, and around 63% of those were observed once. The top ten hold over 1.5% of the sample.

Trimming leaves V shorter by 0 bases and J shorter by 0 bases, with the junction holding 4 bases beyond the gene matches. CDR3 length: 17 amino acids, cysteine to phenylalanine. CDR3 DNA is the only sequence kept; it has 51 bases, read in frame from the first base. The germline V gene gives CDR1 as SGDLS and CDR2 as YYNGEE. About this clone itself: Its target antigen remains unknown. No base qualities exist here, and no much larger clone lies one base off it.

The clonotype originates from a human donor in good health. Sequencing was carried out using PBMCs. Recombination connected TRBV9 to TRBJ2-1, with 9 bases in between that match TRBD2. The CDR3 reads as follows: CASSVGGGRVSYNEQFF. The sequenced DNA: TGTGCCAGCAGCGTAGGCGGCGGGAGGGTCTCCTACAATGAGCAGTTCTTC.